This passage covers 25 T cell receptor beta chains from one sample sequenced in a study of OX40 agonist ivuxolimab in advanced cancers. Produced via immunoSEQ multiplex PCR; TCRdb's table is partial and in-frame only. The sample records about 94,000 clones, approximately 91% being singletons. The source material was CD4+ or CD8+ T cells sorted from blood, sampled in a trial of the OX40 agonist ivuxolimab. The receptors stem from an adult with an advanced solid tumor such as melanoma, head and neck, liver or kidney cancer.

The chain recombines TRBV6-6 with TRBJ1-5; tentative D call: TRBD1 (6 bases). The length of the CDR3 is 14 residues. With 6 bases removed from V and 2 bases from J, the gap between germline ends came to 11 bases. In germline, CDR1 is MNHNY, CDR2 SVGAGI (reference sequence). The CDR3 DNA sequence: TGTGCCAGCAGGCAGGGGAATGGCAATCAGCCCCAGCATTTT. This gives the protein CASRQGNGNQPQHF.

The gene calls are TRBV27 and TRBJ1-5; the D gene is possibly TRBD1 (6 bases). This CDR3 is built from 15 residues. Germline CDR1 and CDR2: MNHEY and SMNVEV (reference sequence). The V end was cut by 6 bases, the J end by 0 bases, with 12 bases between. CDR3 DNA: TGTGCCAGCAGCCCCCTGGACAGTAGCAATCAGCCCCAGCATTTT. Its translation: CASSPLDSSNQPQHF.

V is TRBV10-2 and J is TRBJ2-5, with D possibly being TRBD2 (6 bases). Germline CDR1 reads WSHSY; CDR2 reads SAAADI. The V end lost 9 bases, the J end lost 2 bases, and 13 bases lay between the germline ends. This CDR3 comprises 13 residues. The CDR3 reads CASLRRGQETQYF. The CDR3 DNA follows: TGCGCCAGTCTTCGGCGGGGTCAAGAGACCCAGTACTTC.

The gene calls are TRBV5-6 and TRBJ2-7; D perhaps matches TRBD1 (5 bases). CDR1 is SGHDT, CDR2 YYEEEE, per germline. The CDR3 is 15 amino acids. V gave up 5 bases and J gave up 1 base, with 16 bases separating them. The CDR3: CASSYSRAGSYEQYF. The DNA for the CDR3 is TGTGCCAGCAGTTACTCTAGGGCAGGGTCCTACGAGCAGTACTTC.

The chain uses TRBV19 and TRBJ1-2; D unresolved. Germline V gene data show CDR1 as LNHDA and CDR2 as SQIVND (reference sequence). Trimming left V 2 bases short and J 2 bases short, with 9 bases between. The CDR3 covers 14 residues. The CDR3 sequence: CASSISGKNYGYTF. CDR3 DNA: TGTGCCAGTAGTATATCGGGGAAGAACTATGGCTACACCTTC.

The genes are TRBV18 and TRBJ2-4, with D hard to call. Germline V gene lookup returns CDR1 KGHSH and CDR2 LQKENI. The CDR3 runs 14 residues. The V end was cut by 3 bases, the J end by 7 bases, with 13 bases between. The CDR3 spells CASSPYSGVNIQYF. The CDR3 DNA sequence: TGTGCCAGCTCACCCTACTCTGGGGTGAACATTCAGTACTTC. The full variable domain, its missing parts supplied by reference TRBV18 and TRBJ2-4, is NAGVMQNPRHLVRRRGQEARLRCSPMKGHSHVYWYRQLPEEGLKFMVYLQKENIIDESGMPKERFSAEFPKEGPSILRIQQVVRGDSAAYFCASSPYSGVNIQYFGAGTRLSVL.

The J gene is TRBJ2-7, the V gene TRBV9; either TRBD1 or TRBD2 may supply D (5 bases each). This CDR3 has 13 amino acids. Germline-derived CDR1 and CDR2 are SGDLS and YYNGEE. V was shortened by 3 bases and J by 6 bases, with 13 bases between the two germline ends. The CDR3 loop reads CASSEGTLGEQYF. The CDR3 region has the DNA TGTGCCAGCAGCGAGGGGACCCTCGGCGAGCAGTACTTC.

The chain couples TRBV6-5 to TRBJ1-2; no definite D call. Germline-derived CDR1 and CDR2 are MNHEY and SVGAGI. Trimming shortened V by 2 bases and J by 0 bases, and 10 bases separated the two germline ends. The CDR3 totals 15 residues. CDR3 sequence reads: CASSYGVDANYGYTF. The CDR3 DNA follows: TGTGCCAGCAGTTACGGAGTAGATGCTAACTATGGCTACACCTTC.

The chain uses TRBV7-9 and TRBJ2-5, with a tentative D call TRBD1 (6 bases). The CDR3 covers 13 residues. Germline CDR1 reads SEHNR; CDR2 reads FQNEAQ (reference sequence). V shed 3 bases and J shed 5 bases, with 10 bases lying between them. The CDR3 sequence: CASSFGGGETQYF. The CDR3, as DNA: TGTGCCAGCAGCTTTGGGGGCGGGGAGACCCAGTACTTC.

The chain has TRBV18 and TRBJ2-3; 10 nucleotides agree with TRBD2. This CDR3 is built from 15 residues. The trim removed 3 bases at V and 5 bases at J, leaving 5 bases unmatched. Germline CDR1 is KGHSH and CDR2 is LQKENI. The DNA for the CDR3 is TGTGCCAGCTCACCCTCCGCTAGCGGGGGAGATACGCAGTATTTT. As protein: CASSPSASGGDTQYF.

This chain connects TRBV6-1 to TRBJ1-2; weak D call: TRBD1 (6 bases). This CDR3 comprises 15 residues. Per germline, CDR1 MNHNS and CDR2 SASEGT. V lost 1 base and J lost 1, with 10 bases in between. CDR3 bases: TGTGCCAGCAGTGAAGGGACAGCTTTTAACTATGGCTACACCTTC. Its protein product is CASSEGTAFNYGYTF.

In DNA, the CDR3 is TGTGCCAGCAGCCAAGACAGGGTCGGAAAACTGTTTTTT. As protein: CASSQDRVGKLFF. J is TRBJ1-4 and V is TRBV5-4, with 7 bases fitting TRBD1. With 4 bases clipped from V and 10 bases from J, the junction kept 7 bases outside the gene matches. The length of the CDR3 is 13 residues. CDR1 SGHNT and CDR2 YYREEE come from the germline V gene (reference sequence).

A few counts support this clone. The chain is built from TRBV15 and TRBJ1-5; D is ambiguous. There are 9 residues in the CDR3. Germline V gene sequence: CDR1 LNHNV, CDR2 YYDKDF (reference sequence). Trimming took off 11 bases at V and 7 bases at J, with 6 bases between the two ends. CDR3 protein: CASTQPQHF. The CDR3 nucleotides read TGTGCCTCCACGCAGCCCCAGCATTTT.

V is TRBV27 and J is TRBJ1-1, with D hard to call. Germline V CDR1 and CDR2: MNHEY, SMNVEV (reference sequence). The CDR3 runs to 14 residues. V was trimmed by 1 base and J by 6 bases, leaving 12 bases between them. Here the CDR3 DNA reads TGTGCCAGCAGTTTATACGGGTCTGGGGCTGAAGCTTTCTTT. Translating it yields CASSLYGSGAEAFF.

This clone has only a few counts. The chain combines TRBV19 with TRBJ1-1; 7 nucleotides align to TRBD1. Germline loops: CDR1 LNHDA, CDR2 SQIVND (reference sequence). CDR3 length equals 15 residues. V was pared by 5 bases and J by 7 bases, with 13 bases of the junction left unmatched. The CDR3 reads CASSSPDRASIEAFF. The CDR3, as DNA: TGTGCCAGTAGTTCCCCCGACAGGGCGAGCATTGAAGCTTTCTTT.

The CDR3 is CASSIGTGGGSNQPQHF. The CDR3 region has the DNA TGTGCCAGTAGTATAGGGACAGGGGGAGGAAGCAATCAGCCCCAGCATTTT. This rearrangement joins TRBV19 to TRBJ1-5; 10 bases are shared with TRBD1. CDR1 is LNHDA and CDR2 is SQIVND in the germline V gene (reference sequence). CDR3 length: 17 amino acids. V shed 1 base and J 1 base; nucleotides not matched to a gene: 4. Drawing the rest from reference TRBV19 and TRBJ1-5, the complete variable domain is DGGITQSPKYLFRKEGQNVTLSCEQNLNHDAMYWYRQDPGQGLRLIYYSQIVNDFQKGDIAEGYSVSREKKESFPLTVTSAQKNPTAFYLCASSIGTGGGSNQPQHFGDGTRLSIL.

The genes are TRBV5-4 and TRBJ1-3; D ambiguous. Germline loops: CDR1 SGHNT, CDR2 YYREEE (reference sequence). V lost 0 bases and J lost 1, with 5 bases in between. The CDR3 runs 14 residues. The CDR3 is CASSLEGSGNTIYF. The CDR3 coding sequence is TGTGCCAGCAGCTTGGAAGGGTCTGGAAACACCATATATTTT.

The chain employs TRBV19 and TRBJ2-1, with 9 bases lining up with TRBD2. The germline gives CDR1 LNHDA, CDR2 SQIVND (reference sequence). The CDR3 length is 17 residues. V lost 2 bases to trimming and J lost 2 bases; unmatched junction nucleotides: 7. DNA for the CDR3: TGTGCCAGTAGTATAATAGGGCGGGGGGGTACCTACAATGAGCAGTTCTTC. This sequence encodes CASSIIGRGGTYNEQFF.

Concerning this clone: An end of the junction differs from the germline gene, which may be a read error. The chain joins TRBV11-3 to TRBJ2-1, with 7 bases lining up with TRBD2. The CDR3 is made up of 13 amino acids. Germline CDR1 reads SGHNT; CDR2 reads YENEEA. DNA of the CDR3: TGTGCCAGCAGCTCCGGGACTAACAACGAGCAGTTCTTC. Translating gives CASSSGTNNEQFF.

This clone came up once. V is TRBV4-2 and J is TRBJ1-3; TRBD1 matches 7 bases. The germline V gene encodes CDR1 LGHNA and CDR2 YNFKEQ. V lost 2 bases, J lost 0 bases, and 7 bases stayed unmatched. This CDR3 is built from 17 residues. The CDR3 nucleotides are TGTGCCAGCAGCCAACAGGACAGGCCTAGCTCTGGAAACACCATATATTTT. Protein product: CASSQQDRPSSGNTIYF.

The genes are TRBV5-4 and TRBJ1-2; D is ambiguous. The CDR3 runs 14 residues. CDR1 is SGHNT, CDR2 YYREEE, per germline (reference sequence). Trimming removed 1 base at V and 5 bases at J, with 12 bases between. As DNA, the CDR3 is TGTGCCAGCAGCTTGAACTCAGCGATATATGGCTACACCTTC. Residues: CASSLNSAIYGYTF. Supplemented by reference TRBV5-4 and TRBJ1-2, the full variable domain reads ETGVTQSPTHLIKTRGQQVTLRCSSQSGHNTVSWYQQALGQGPQFIFQYYREEENGRGNFPPRFSGLQFPNYSSELNVNALELDDSALYLCASSLNSAIYGYTFGSGTRLTVV.

The chain employs TRBV5-1 and TRBJ2-7; 10 bases map to TRBD1. The CDR3 covers 16 residues. Germline V gives CDR1 SGHRS, CDR2 YFSETQ. After removal of 2 bases from V and 3 bases from J, the junction contained 8 bases not matched to a gene. CDR3 sequence (DNA): TGCGCCAGCAGCTTACTACCGGGACAGGGGCACTACGAGCAGTACTTC. Protein: CASSLLPGQGHYEQYF.

The chain combines TRBV13 with TRBJ2-4; the match to TRBD2 covers 7 bases. Germline lookup yields CDR1 PRHDT and CDR2 FYEKMQ (reference sequence). The CDR3 loop spans 18 amino acids. Unmatched junction bases numbered 8, after V lost 0 bases and J lost 0 bases. CDR3 nucleotide sequence: TGTGCCAGCAGCTTAGGGGCGGCGGGAGCGCTAGCCAAAAACATTCAGTACTTC. It yields the protein CASSLGAAGALAKNIQYF.

The V call is TRBV11-2, the J call TRBJ2-7; a possible D gene is TRBD2 (5 bases). The CDR3 is made up of 13 amino acids. V was clipped by 5 bases and J by 3 bases, with 11 bases between them. Germline V CDR1 and CDR2: SGHAT, FQNNGV. The CDR3 bases are TGTGCCAGCAGCACATCGGGGAACTACGAGCAGTACTTC. Translating it yields CASSTSGNYEQYF. Full variable domain (missing parts from reference TRBV11-2 and TRBJ2-7): EAGVAQSPRYKIIEKRQSVAFWCNPISGHATLYWYQQILGQGPKLLIQFQNNGVVDDSQLPKDRFSAERLKGVDSTLKIQPAKLEDSAVYLCASSTSGNYEQYFGPGTRLTVT.

This clone has only one observation. This sequence joins TRBV18 and TRBJ2-7, with 9 nucleotides matching TRBD2. The CDR3 loop spans 16 amino acids. J was trimmed by 1 base and V by 3 bases; bases with no gene match: 7. CDR1 is KGHSH and CDR2 is LQKENI in the germline V gene. CDR3 loop: CASSPVIAGGSYEQYF. The CDR3 coding sequence is TGTGCCAGCTCACCTGTCATTGCGGGGGGGTCCTACGAGCAGTACTTC.